These T cell receptor beta chains were read from a single sample in a study of CD8+ T cells in alopecia areata. The data were produced by immunoSEQ multiplex PCR, yet TCRdb's version contains in-frame clones alone and is incomplete. The data hold over 90,000 clones, with approximately 90% observed a single time. The sequenced sample was CD8+ T cells sorted from blood, obtained around week 34, from a patient treated with tofacitinib. The receptors derive from a human donor with alopecia areata. Both conserved end residues are part of each CDR3. D genes are given only for firm matches. For some rows the clone size is stated as once, few or many, or as a class when expanded; others skip it.

J gene,D gene,V gene,clone size,CDR3 protein
TRBJ2-1,TRBD1,TRBV29-1,NA,CSVWRTGGYNEQFF
TRBJ2-1,TRBD2,TRBV5-1,NA,CASSLGLAGFNEQFF
TRBJ2-7,NA,TRBV7-8,NA,CASSAVTAGEVFEQYF
TRBJ1-1,NA,TRBV7-3,NA,CASSLDLNTEAFF
TRBJ2-5,TRBD1,TRBV2,NA,CASRSTGGAGETQYF
TRBJ2-7,TRBD2,TRBV27,few,CASSRIRAGENAEQYF
TRBJ1-2,TRBD1,TRBV13,NA,CASSSTIDRANGYTF
TRBJ2-1,TRBD2,TRBV9,few,CASSVRTSGGEEQFF
NA,NA,TRBV5-1,NA,CASSLSGLTSYEQYF
TRBJ2-3,NA,TRBV6-1,NA,CASSEGVTSTDTQYF
TRBJ2-4,TRBD2,TRBV7-9,once,CASSQAGRAKNIQYF
TRBJ2-1,TRBD1,TRBV9,once,CASSVATGLEYNEQFF
TRBJ2-3,TRBD2,TRBV14,NA,CASSQFSGTSGSTADTQYF
TRBJ2-1,TRBD2,TRBV27,NA,CASSKLAGGDLEQFF
TRBJ2-1,NA,TRBV13,once,CASSSSGTEQFF
TRBJ1-1,NA,TRBV29-1,NA,CSVECRDTEAFF